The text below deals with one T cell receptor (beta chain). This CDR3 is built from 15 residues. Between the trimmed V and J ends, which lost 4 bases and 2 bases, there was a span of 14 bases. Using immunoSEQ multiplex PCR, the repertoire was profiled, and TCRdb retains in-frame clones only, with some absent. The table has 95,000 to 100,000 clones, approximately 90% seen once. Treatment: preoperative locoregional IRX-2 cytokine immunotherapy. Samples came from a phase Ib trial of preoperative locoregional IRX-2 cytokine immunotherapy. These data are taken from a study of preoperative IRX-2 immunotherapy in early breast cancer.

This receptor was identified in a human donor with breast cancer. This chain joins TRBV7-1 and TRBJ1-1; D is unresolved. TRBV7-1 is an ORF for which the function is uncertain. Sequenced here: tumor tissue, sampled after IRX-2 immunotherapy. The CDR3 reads CASSLGSAVNTEAFF. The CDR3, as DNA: TGTGCCAGCAGCTTGGGATCTGCAGTTAACACTGAAGCTTTCTTT.